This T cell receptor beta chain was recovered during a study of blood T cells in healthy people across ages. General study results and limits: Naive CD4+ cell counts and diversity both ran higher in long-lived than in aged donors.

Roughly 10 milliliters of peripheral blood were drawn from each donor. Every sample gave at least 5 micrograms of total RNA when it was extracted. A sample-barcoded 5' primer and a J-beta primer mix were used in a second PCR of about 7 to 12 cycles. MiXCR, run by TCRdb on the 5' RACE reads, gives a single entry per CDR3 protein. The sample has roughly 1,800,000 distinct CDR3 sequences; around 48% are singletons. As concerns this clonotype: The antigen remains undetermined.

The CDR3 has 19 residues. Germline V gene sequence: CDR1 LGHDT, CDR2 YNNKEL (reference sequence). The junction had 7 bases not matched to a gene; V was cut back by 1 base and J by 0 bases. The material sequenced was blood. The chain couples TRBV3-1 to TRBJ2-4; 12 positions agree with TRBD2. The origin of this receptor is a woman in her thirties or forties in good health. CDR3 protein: CASSQAASGGDLAKNIQYF. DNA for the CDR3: TGTGCCAGCAGCCAAGCGGCTAGCGGGGGGGACTTAGCCAAAAACATTCAGTACTTC.